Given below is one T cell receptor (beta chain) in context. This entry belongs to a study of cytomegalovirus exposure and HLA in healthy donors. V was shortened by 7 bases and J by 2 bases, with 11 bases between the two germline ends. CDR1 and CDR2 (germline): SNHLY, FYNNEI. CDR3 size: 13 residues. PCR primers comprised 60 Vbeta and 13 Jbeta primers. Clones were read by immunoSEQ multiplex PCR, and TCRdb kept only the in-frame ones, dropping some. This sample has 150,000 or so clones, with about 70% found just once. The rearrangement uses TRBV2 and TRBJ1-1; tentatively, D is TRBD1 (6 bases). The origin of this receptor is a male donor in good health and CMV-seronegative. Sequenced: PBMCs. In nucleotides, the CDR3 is TGTGCCAGCAACCTCAGGGGAAACACTGAAGCTTTCTTT. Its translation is CASNLRGNTEAFF.